Each of the 15 T cell receptor beta chains below was sequenced from the same sample in a study of cytomegalovirus exposure and HLA in healthy donors. The data were produced by immunoSEQ multiplex PCR, yet TCRdb's version contains in-frame clones alone and is incomplete. Of some 130,000 clones listed, approximately 94% are singletons. The sequenced sample consisted of PBMCs. The receptors come from a man younger than 35 in good health and CMV-seropositive.

The rearrangement links TRBV5-1 to TRBJ2-1, with TRBD2 identical over 7 bases. This CDR3 is 15 amino acids long. Germline CDR1 and CDR2: SGHRS and YFSETQ. The J segment lost 0 bases and the V segment lost 5 bases, leaving 5 bases of the junction unmatched. CDR3: CASRTWGGSYNEQFF. DNA for the CDR3: TGCGCCAGCAGGACATGGGGGGGCTCCTACAATGAGCAGTTCTTC. Using reference TRBV5-1 and TRBJ2-1 for the parts outside the CDR3, the full variable domain is KAGVTQTPRYLIKTRGQQVTLSCSPISGHRSVSWYQQTPGQGLQFLFEYFSETQRNKGNFPGRFSGRQFSNSRSEMNVSTLELGDSALYLCASRTWGGSYNEQFFGPGTRLTVL.

This chain links TRBV19 with TRBJ2-2, with D possibly matching TRBD1 (6 bases). The germline V gene encodes CDR1 LNHDA and CDR2 SQIVND (reference sequence). The CDR3 runs to 14 residues. Trimming stripped 5 bases from V and 3 bases from J, with 10 bases between. The CDR3 is CASSLWTDTGELFF. The CDR3 DNA reads as TGTGCCAGTAGTCTGTGGACAGACACCGGGGAGCTGTTTTTT.

This CDR3 reads CSVTSGGTYEQYF. CDR3 nucleotide sequence: TGCAGCGTAACCTCGGGGGGGACCTACGAGCAGTACTTC. This sequence joins TRBV29-1 and TRBJ2-7; 8 bases are shared with TRBD2. V was clipped by 6 bases and J by 2 bases; unmatched bases: 6. This CDR3 is built from 13 residues. The germline CDR1 and CDR2 sequences are SQVTM and ANQGSEA.

This clone was picked up one time. The chain has TRBV9 and TRBJ1-3, with D maybe TRBD1 (5 bases). The CDR3 length is 15 residues. Trimming took off 0 bases at V and 3 bases at J, with 10 bases between the two ends. Per the germline V gene, CDR1 is SGDLS and CDR2 is YYNGEE. The CDR3, as DNA: TGTGCCAGCAGCGTAGGTGGGGGGGTTGGAAACACCATATATTTT. Encoded protein: CASSVGGGVGNTIYF.

J is TRBJ2-2 and V is TRBV19; 10 nucleotides align to TRBD2. The germline gives CDR1 LNHDA, CDR2 SQIVND (reference sequence). J was trimmed by 0 bases and V by 4 bases; bases with no gene match: 8. This CDR3 spans 18 amino acids. CDR3 residues: CASSTWASGSANTGELFF. The DNA for the CDR3 is TGTGCCAGTAGTACGTGGGCTAGCGGGAGTGCGAACACCGGGGAGCTGTTTTTT.

This chain uses TRBV6-5 with TRBJ1-1, with 12 positions matching TRBD1. The CDR3 has 15 residues. V shed 6 bases, J shed 2 bases, and the junction held 4 bases outside the gene matches. Germline V CDR1 and CDR2: MNHEY, SVGAGI. CDR3 coding DNA: TGTGCCAGCAGCCGGGACAGGGGGCGTAACACTGAAGCTTTCTTT. Translated: CASSRDRGRNTEAFF.

The V call is TRBV7-2, the J call TRBJ2-7; D may be TRBD2 (5 bases). Germline lookup yields CDR1 SGHTA and CDR2 FQGNSA. The V end lost 7 bases, the J end lost 4 bases, and 29 bases lay between the germline ends. This CDR3 region has 18 residues. Here the CDR3 DNA reads TGTGCCAGCACCCAGAGAGGAGGTTTTAGTTTTGACGGGTACGAGCAGTACTTC. It is translated as CASTQRGGFSFDGYEQYF.

The V call is TRBV6-5, the J call TRBJ2-5, with TRBD1 as a possible D gene (5 bases). The germline V gene encodes CDR1 MNHEY and CDR2 SVGAGI. Deletions cut 7 bases from V and 4 bases from J, with 16 bases between. This CDR3 region has 14 residues. The CDR3 reads CASNKLQGLETQYF. In DNA, the CDR3 is TGTGCCAGCAATAAACTTCAGGGATTAGAGACCCAGTACTTC.

V usage is TRBV6-5 and J usage is TRBJ2-7, with D perhaps matching TRBD1 (6 bases). V gave up 0 bases and J gave up 2 bases, with 11 bases separating them. There are 15 residues in the CDR3. Germline CDR1 and CDR2: MNHEY and SVGAGI. CDR3 loop: CASSYSGATPYEQYF. CDR3 nucleotides: TGTGCCAGCAGTTACTCGGGGGCGACGCCCTACGAGCAGTACTTC.

The CDR3 reads CASSITSGMDSYNEQFF. CDR3 sequence (DNA): TGTGCCAGTAGTATAACTAGCGGGATGGACTCCTACAATGAGCAGTTCTTC. The chain couples TRBV19 to TRBJ2-1; 10 bases are a match to TRBD2. The CDR3 extends over 17 amino acids. V shed 2 bases and J 0 bases; nucleotides not matched to a gene: 4. Germline V lookup: CDR1 LNHDA, CDR2 SQIVND (reference sequence).

The rearrangement links TRBV5-1 to TRBJ2-1, with TRBD2 identical over 9 bases. With V trimmed by 3 bases and J by 4 bases, 5 bases remained unmatched. The CDR3 extends over 15 amino acids. In germline, CDR1 is SGHRS, CDR2 YFSETQ. As DNA, the CDR3 is TGCGCCAGCAGCTGGGGGCTAGCGGGGTACAATGAGCAGTTCTTC. Its protein product is CASSWGLAGYNEQFF.

This chain connects TRBV5-1 to TRBJ2-7, with D perhaps matching TRBD1 (6 bases). CDR3 size: 14 residues. Trimming removed 4 bases from V and 0 bases from J, with 11 bases in between. Germline CDR1 SGHRS, CDR2 YFSETQ. The CDR3 DNA reads TGCGCCAGCAGCCTACCGGACAGCTCCTACGAGCAGTACTTC. Encoded protein: CASSLPDSSYEQYF.

V usage is TRBV28 and J usage is TRBJ1-2; 9 bases align to TRBD1. Germline V gene sequence: CDR1 MDHEN, CDR2 SYDVKM. Trimming took 5 bases from V and 4 from J; bases not matched to a gene: 8. The CDR3 totals 15 residues. The CDR3 protein is CASSPRDRVTYGYTF. CDR3 bases: TGTGCCAGCAGTCCCCGGGACAGGGTAACCTATGGCTACACCTTC.

V gene TRBV2 combines with J gene TRBJ1-5; D uncertain. The CDR3 runs 14 residues. The germline V and J ends were trimmed by 3 bases and 8 bases, with 14 bases remaining between them. The germline CDR1 and CDR2 sequences are SNHLY and FYNNEI. The CDR3 DNA reads as TGTGCCAGCAGTGAGCGGCTGCTAGACGAGCCCCAGCATTTT. This codes for CASSERLLDEPQHF.

The chain joins TRBV28 to TRBJ2-7; D possibly corresponds to TRBD2 (6 bases). The CDR3 runs to 13 residues. Germline V gene lookup returns CDR1 MDHEN and CDR2 SYDVKM. Deletions cut 8 bases from V and 6 bases from J, with 17 bases between. CDR3 region: CASQRDSAAEQYF. CDR3 DNA sequence: TGTGCCAGCCAGAGGGACTCCGCGGCCGAGCAGTACTTC.